The 21 T cell receptor beta chains given below trace back to one sample, sequenced in a study of Ad26.COV2.S vaccination and SARS-CoV-2 variants. TCRdb's copy holds only in-frame clones and misses some; the assay was immunoSEQ multiplex PCR. The sample has roughly 460,000 clones, roughly nine tenths seen once. Stated treatment: around 19 received Ad26.COV2.S at low or high dose, single or two shots; several received placebo; per-sample allocation not given. Sampling occurred on day 63 after the first vaccine or placebo injection. Here the sequenced sample was peripheral blood, taken in a trial of Ad26.COV2.S vaccine versus placebo. The receptors here all came from a person between 18 and 65 years old who received the Ad26.COV2.S COVID-19 vaccine or a placebo.

This chain connects TRBV7-9 to TRBJ1-6, with D possibly matching TRBD1 (5 bases). The V end lost 6 bases, the J end lost 3 bases, and 12 bases lay between the germline ends. CDR3 size: 15 residues. The germline V gene has CDR1 SEHNR and CDR2 FQNEAQ (reference sequence). The CDR3, as DNA: TGTGCCAGCAGGCATCAGGGACTCTATAATTCACCCCTCCACTTT. Amino acids: CASRHQGLYNSPLHF. The whole variable domain, remainder taken from reference TRBV7-9 and TRBJ1-6, is DTGVSQNPRHKITKRGQNVTFRCDPISEHNRLYWYRQTLGQGPEFLTYFQNEAQLEKSRLLSDRFSAERPKGSFSTLEIQRTEQGDSAMYLCASRHQGLYNSPLHFGNGTRLTVT.

The CDR3 DNA sequence: TGTGCCAGCCGGGACAGGGAACCCCTCCGAAACATTCAGTACTTC. Protein: CASRDREPLRNIQYF. The chain carries TRBV6-5 and TRBJ2-4; 9 bases align to TRBD1. CDR3 length equals 15 residues. Germline-derived CDR1 and CDR2 are MNHEY and SVGAGI. J lost 6 bases, V lost 8 bases, and 11 bases had no gene match.

The chain uses TRBV2 and TRBJ2-1, with 7 bases identical to TRBD2. Germline V gene lookup returns CDR1 SNHLY and CDR2 FYNNEI. This CDR3 contains 14 residues. With V trimmed by 3 bases and J by 14 bases, 13 bases remained unmatched. The CDR3 DNA is TGTGCCAGCAGTGAGGCGGGACTAATTCGGGGGGAGTTCTTC. It yields the protein CASSEAGLIRGEFF.

CDR3 protein: CASSSTSGGVYNEQFF. The CDR3, as DNA: TGTGCCAGCAGCTCTACTAGCGGGGGTGTATATAATGAGCAGTTCTTC. The chain links TRBV13 to TRBJ2-1; TRBD2 matches at 11 bases. The V gene's germline CDR1 is PRHDT and CDR2 FYEKMQ (reference sequence). The CDR3 extends over 16 amino acids. Trimming at V came to 4 bases and at J to 7 bases, leaving 9 bases not matched to a gene.

This clone was counted many times. This sequence joins TRBV19 and TRBJ2-7, with TRBD2 matching over 9 bases. J lost 5 bases, V lost 4 bases, and 3 bases had no gene match. Looked up from germline, CDR1 is LNHDA and CDR2 is SQIVND (reference sequence). The CDR3 consists of 13 residues. The CDR3 here is CASSSLAGNEQYF. CDR3 DNA: TGTGCCAGTAGTAGCCTAGCGGGGAACGAGCAGTACTTC.

This CDR3 is CASSLEWGRNNEQFF. The CDR3 coding sequence is TGTGCCAGCAGCCTGGAGTGGGGGAGAAATAATGAGCAGTTCTTC. The J gene is TRBJ2-1, the V gene TRBV7-8; D is perhaps TRBD1 or TRBD2 (5 bases each). Trimming stripped 5 bases from V and 7 bases from J, with 18 bases between. Germline-derived CDR1 and CDR2 are SGHVS and FQNEAQ. The CDR3 has 15 residues.

This sequence joins TRBV10-3 and TRBJ1-5, with 7 nucleotides matching TRBD1. The CDR3 is 13 amino acids. CDR1 and CDR2 (germline): ENHRY, SYGVKD. Losses at the gene ends were 4 bases for V and 6 bases for J; bases not matched to a gene: 3. CDR3 protein: CAISAGGSQPQHF. The CDR3 region has the DNA TGTGCCATCAGTGCAGGGGGGTCTCAGCCCCAGCATTTT.

This chain joins TRBV10-3 and TRBJ1-5; D may be TRBD1 (5 bases). This CDR3 region has 13 residues. V lost 6 bases, J lost 0 bases, and 6 bases lay in between. Germline CDR1 ENHRY, CDR2 SYGVKD. This CDR3 reads CAIRQGSNQPQHF. In nucleotides, the CDR3 is TGTGCCATCAGGCAGGGTAGCAATCAGCCCCAGCATTTT.

The chain combines TRBV27 with TRBJ2-3, with 8 nucleotides matching TRBD1. The V segment lost 6 bases and the J segment 4 bases; nucleotides outside the gene matches: 9. Germline CDR1 is MNHEY and CDR2 is SMNVEV (reference sequence). This CDR3 comprises 15 residues. CDR3 protein: CASRPQGALSDTQYF. The CDR3 bases are TGTGCCAGCAGGCCCCAGGGGGCGCTTTCAGATACGCAGTATTTT.

This sequence joins TRBV5-4 and TRBJ2-2; TRBD1 agrees at 8 bases. CDR1 is SGHNT, CDR2 YYREEE, per germline (reference sequence). CDR3 length: 15 amino acids. Unmatched junction bases numbered 3, after V lost 4 bases and J lost 1 base. CDR3: CASSPGQENTGELFF. The CDR3, as DNA: TGTGCCAGCAGCCCGGGACAGGAGAACACCGGGGAGCTGTTTTTT.

The rearrangement links TRBV10-1 to TRBJ2-3; D is undetermined. CDR1 is WNHNN and CDR2 is SYGVQD in the germline V gene (reference sequence). V was cut by 5 bases and J by 3 bases, with 12 bases left in between. CDR3 length: 14 amino acids. The DNA for the CDR3 is TGCGCCAGCAGTTTAGGGCGGTGGACAGATACGCAGTATTTT. Its translation is CASSLGRWTDTQYF.

This chain uses TRBV27 with TRBJ1-2, with 8 bases matching TRBD1. Germline lookup yields CDR1 MNHEY and CDR2 SMNVEV (reference sequence). This CDR3 contains 14 residues. Trimming took 3 bases from V and 6 from J; bases not matched to a gene: 6. CDR3 amino acids: CASSFQGARDGYTF. In nucleotides, the CDR3 is TGTGCCAGCAGTTTTCAGGGGGCGCGGGATGGCTACACCTTC.

The chain combines TRBV6-6 with TRBJ2-5; a weak D match, TRBD2 (5 bases). Germline CDR1 is MNHNY and CDR2 is SVGAGI (reference sequence). CDR3 length: 16 residues. Trimming left V 0 bases short and J 2 bases short, with 13 bases between. The DNA for the CDR3 is TGTGCCAGCAGTTACTCGAGCCAGCGGCGACAAGAGACCCAGTACTTC. Translation gives CASSYSSQRRQETQYF.

The V call is TRBV5-4, the J call TRBJ2-3, with D tentatively TRBD1 or TRBD2 (6 bases each). Trimming cost V 1 base and J 4 bases, with 10 bases left between them. The CDR3 is made up of 14 amino acids. Germline CDR1 SGHNT, CDR2 YYREEE (reference sequence). CDR3 residues: CASSLPGASDTQYF. DNA for the CDR3: TGTGCCAGCAGCTTGCCGGGGGCGTCAGATACGCAGTATTTT.

V is TRBV12-3 or TRBV12-4 and J is TRBJ1-2, with D hard to call. Trimming cost V 1 base and J 7 bases, with 7 bases left between them. The CDR3 runs 12 residues. In nucleotides, the CDR3 is TGTGCCAGCAGTTTAGGGGGAGCTGGCTACACCTTC. As protein: CASSLGGAGYTF.

This clone showed up just a few times. This rearrangement joins TRBV19 to TRBJ2-3; no reliable D call. CDR1 is LNHDA and CDR2 is SQIVND in the germline V gene (reference sequence). The ends were cut back, 0 bases at V and 8 bases at J, with 18 bases in the middle. The CDR3 contains 16 residues. CDR3 protein: CASSIDLYGVSGTQYF. The CDR3 DNA reads TGTGCCAGTAGTATAGATCTGTATGGGGTTTCGGGTACGCAGTATTTT.

The chain is built from TRBV3-1 (or the pseudogene TRBV3-2) and TRBJ1-2, with D tentatively TRBD1 (5 bases). The V end was cut by 4 bases, the J end by 4 bases, with 19 bases between. The germline V gene has CDR1 LGHDT and CDR2 YNNKEL (reference sequence). The CDR3 sequence is 16 residues long. The CDR3 protein is CASSLKSRAAFYGYTF. In nucleotides, the CDR3 is TGTGCCAGCAGCCTGAAAAGCAGGGCCGCCTTCTATGGCTACACCTTC.

V is TRBV19 and J is TRBJ2-1; TRBD2 matches 8 bases. V was pared by 2 bases and J by 0 bases, with 3 bases of the junction left unmatched. The CDR3 runs 16 residues. The germline CDR1 and CDR2 sequences are LNHDA and SQIVND (reference sequence). The CDR3 nucleotides read TGTGCCAGTAGTATAACTAGCGGTTTCTCCTACAATGAGCAGTTCTTC. Translating gives CASSITSGFSYNEQFF.

The V call is TRBV5-1, the J call TRBJ2-2; TRBD1 is a possible D gene (5 bases). The CDR3 spans 16 residues. V gave up 0 bases and J gave up 1 base, with 10 bases separating them. Per germline, CDR1 SGHRS and CDR2 YFSETQ. The CDR3 region is CASSLGPQENTGELFF. The CDR3 nucleotides read TGCGCCAGCAGCTTGGGTCCACAGGAGAACACCGGGGAGCTGTTTTTT.

The chain employs TRBV4-3 and TRBJ1-1; D unclear. The germline V and J ends were trimmed by 6 bases and 4 bases, with 9 bases remaining between them. Germline V gene lookup returns CDR1 LGHNA and CDR2 YSLEER. This CDR3 has 12 amino acids. CDR3 sequence reads: CASSGGSTEAFF. The CDR3 region has the DNA TGCGCCAGCAGTGGAGGGTCCACTGAAGCTTTCTTT.

V and J are TRBV6-5 and TRBJ2-7, with 10 bases lining up with TRBD1. Germline V gene lookup returns CDR1 MNHEY and CDR2 SVGAGI. The CDR3 spans 15 residues. Trimming cost V 6 bases and J 5 bases; bases outside gene matches: 10. The CDR3 DNA reads as TGTGCCAGCAGGGTTTGGGGGGACAGGGGCCACGAGCAGTACTTC. This gives the protein CASRVWGDRGHEQYF.